These 25 T cell receptor beta chains were all obtained from the same sample, sequenced in a study of T-cell memory formation after mild COVID-19. MiXCR, applied by TCRdb to the 5' RACE reads, yields one record per CDR3 protein. Of roughly 100,000 distinct CDR3 sequences listed, about an eighth are singletons. What was sequenced was PBMCs or a T cell subset sorted from them (not recorded which). The source of these receptors is an adult woman who had mild COVID-19 (a few samples of this study predate the infection). Cell type and time point are not known.

This clonotype came up a few times. The chain links TRBV12-3 or TRBV12-4 to TRBJ2-5; perhaps TRBD1 as D (6 bases). Trimming stripped 5 bases from V and 4 bases from J, with 14 bases between. The CDR3 totals 14 residues. CDR3 residues: CASSHRAWGETQYF. The CDR3 DNA follows: TGTGCCAGCAGTCACAGGGCCTGGGGAGAGACCCAGTACTTC.

This clonotype was seen a handful of times. This chain connects TRBV11-2 to TRBJ2-2; unclear D gene. The germline CDR1 and CDR2 sequences are SGHAT and FQNNGV. V was clipped by 0 bases and J by 5 bases, with 4 bases between them. The CDR3 is made up of 13 amino acids. CDR3 sequence: CASSLEGTGELFF. For the CDR3, the DNA is TGTGCCAGCAGCTTAGAGGGGACCGGGGAGCTGTTTTTT.

V gene TRBV12-3 or TRBV12-4 combines with J gene TRBJ2-7, with TRBD1 matching 9 bases. V dropped 7 bases and J dropped 5; count of bases not matched to a gene: 12. The CDR3 is made up of 15 amino acids. The CDR3 reads CASILGGTGLHEQYF. The DNA of the CDR3 is TGTGCCAGCATCCTAGGGGGGACAGGGCTCCACGAGCAGTACTTC.

V usage is TRBV6-1 and J usage is TRBJ2-7; D unclear. Germline CDR1 is MNHNS and CDR2 is SASEGT. With 0 bases removed from V and 5 bases from J, the gap between germline ends came to 11 bases. The CDR3 is 14 residues long. CDR3 sequence reads: CASSEALHLDEQYF. CDR3 coding DNA: TGTGCCAGCAGTGAAGCGCTCCACCTAGACGAGCAGTACTTC.

This clonotype turned up a few times. The chain links TRBV5-5 to TRBJ2-3; D may be TRBD1 (5 bases). Germline CDR1 and CDR2: SGHKS and YYEKEE (reference sequence). Trimming pared 0 bases from V and 2 bases from J, leaving 13 bases between. The CDR3 length is 16 residues. CDR3 coding DNA: TGTGCCAGCAGCTTGGCTTTGGGGCAGACCACAGATACGCAGTATTTT. Protein product: CASSLALGQTTDTQYF.

This sequence joins TRBV7-3 and TRBJ2-7, with 9 bases fitting TRBD2. This CDR3 is built from 15 residues. Germline lookup yields CDR1 SGHTA and CDR2 FQGTGA. After removal of 5 bases from V and 4 bases from J, the junction contained 9 bases not matched to a gene. CDR3 protein: CASSPTSGPTYEQYF. CDR3 DNA: TGTGCCAGCAGCCCAACTAGCGGGCCTACTTACGAGCAGTACTTC.

The V gene is TRBV19, the J gene TRBJ2-7; TRBD1 might be the D (6 bases). This CDR3 has 15 amino acids. Trimming removed 6 bases at V and 1 base at J, with 16 bases between. CDR1 and CDR2 from the germline V gene are LNHDA and SQIVND (reference sequence). CDR3 sequence: CASRIRGISSYEQYF. CDR3 sequence (DNA): TGTGCCAGTAGGATCAGGGGAATTTCGTCCTACGAGCAGTACTTC. The variable domain in full, with the rest retrieved from reference TRBV19 and TRBJ2-7, is DGGITQSPKYLFRKEGQNVTLSCEQNLNHDAMYWYRQDPGQGLRLIYYSQIVNDFQKGDIAEGYSVSREKKESFPLTVTSAQKNPTAFYLCASRIRGISSYEQYFGPGTRLTVT.

This chain links TRBV4-2 with TRBJ2-1, with D unclear. Germline V gives CDR1 LGHNA, CDR2 YNFKEQ. This CDR3 has 12 residues. Trimming took off 6 bases at V and 6 bases at J, with 9 bases between the two ends. CDR3: CASRGPINEQFF. In nucleotides, the CDR3 is TGTGCCAGCAGAGGTCCGATCAATGAGCAGTTCTTC.

This rearrangement joins TRBV7-2 to TRBJ2-1; no firm D call. The CDR3 has 13 amino acids. Germline V lookup: CDR1 SGHTA, CDR2 FQGNSA. Trimming pared 3 bases from V and 7 bases from J, leaving 10 bases between. CDR3 DNA: TGTGCCAGCAGCTTCACGGCCCCTAATGAGCAGTTCTTC. Protein product: CASSFTAPNEQFF. The full variable domain, with the rest looked up from reference TRBV7-2 and TRBJ2-1, is GAGVSQSPSNKVTEKGKDVELRCDPISGHTALYWYRQSLGQGLEFLIYFQGNSAPDKSGLPSDRFSAERTGGSVSTLTIQRTQQEDSAVYLCASSFTAPNEQFFGPGTRLTVL.

V usage is TRBV10-3 and J usage is TRBJ1-1; TRBD1 might be the D (5 bases). The germline V gene has CDR1 ENHRY and CDR2 SYGVKD. V shed 4 bases and J shed 5 bases, with 11 bases lying between them. The CDR3 is 13 residues long. The CDR3 region is CAISVGTMTEAFF. CDR3 DNA: TGTGCCATCAGTGTTGGGACGATGACTGAAGCTTTCTTT.

This clonotype occurred a few times. The chain joins TRBV2 to TRBJ2-1; D is perhaps TRBD1 or TRBD2 (5 bases each). V gave up 4 bases and J gave up 3 bases, with 10 bases separating them. This CDR3 has 14 amino acids. In germline, CDR1 is SNHLY, CDR2 FYNNEI. The CDR3 nucleotides read TGTGCCAGCAGTGCCCCGGGACGCTACAATGAGCAGTTCTTC. Its translation: CASSAPGRYNEQFF.

This clonotype showed up just a few times. V and J are TRBV29-1 and TRBJ2-1; TRBD2 aligns across 14 bases. Germline CDR1 SQVTM, CDR2 ANQGSEA. This CDR3 is 14 amino acids long. Trimming took 5 bases from V and 4 from J; bases not matched to a gene: 1. The CDR3 here is CSVWTSGRYNEQFF. DNA for the CDR3: TGCAGCGTTTGGACTAGCGGGAGGTACAATGAGCAGTTCTTC.

J is TRBJ2-7 and V is TRBV9; 9 bases fit TRBD2. The length of the CDR3 is 16 residues. V trimming: 2 bases; J trimming: 2 bases; junction bases outside the gene matches: 8. Germline V lookup: CDR1 SGDLS, CDR2 YYNGEE. DNA for the CDR3: TGTGCCAGCAGCGTTACAGCGGGAGGAAGAACCTACGAGCAGTACTTC. This gives the protein CASSVTAGGRTYEQYF.

The rearrangement links TRBV7-9 to TRBJ2-2; 10 bases match TRBD2. Germline CDR1 reads SEHNR; CDR2 reads FQNEAQ (reference sequence). Trimming removed 4 bases from V and 4 bases from J; junction bases left unmatched: 6. This CDR3 region has 16 residues. The CDR3 DNA follows: TGTGCCAGCAGCTACCCTAGCGGGAGAAGCACCGGGGAGCTGTTTTTT. It translates to CASSYPSGRSTGELFF.

This clonotype was picked up a small number of times. This chain joins TRBV12-3 or TRBV12-4 and TRBJ2-5, with 15 bases matching TRBD2. After removal of 5 bases from V and 5 bases from J, the junction contained 12 bases not matched to a gene. The CDR3 loop spans 18 amino acids. CDR3 protein: CASSARTSGGAFGETQYF. For the CDR3, the DNA is TGTGCCAGCAGTGCAAGGACTAGCGGGGGGGCCTTCGGGGAGACCCAGTACTTC.

The sample holds a few counts of this clonotype. This chain joins TRBV20-1 and TRBJ2-7; 11 bases are a match to TRBD2. Trimming took 1 base from V and 7 from J; bases not matched to a gene: 6. The CDR3 covers 14 residues. The germline CDR1 and CDR2 sequences are DFQATT and SNEGSKA (reference sequence). The CDR3 DNA reads as TGCAGTGCTAGAGCCCCGACTAGCGGGAAGGAGCAGTACTTC. This gives the protein CSARAPTSGKEQYF.

This clonotype came up a few times. The chain is built from TRBV12-3 or TRBV12-4 and TRBJ2-1, with 16 nucleotides matching TRBD2. V was clipped by 5 bases and J by 8 bases; unmatched bases: 3. CDR3 length: 15 amino acids. As DNA, the CDR3 is TGTGCCAGCAGTAAGGGACTAGCGGGAGGGGATGAGCAGTTCTTC. It translates to CASSKGLAGGDEQFF.

This clonotype has just a few counts. CDR3 DNA sequence: TGTGCCAGCAGCGCGTTAGCGGGAGGATGGGGTGAGCAGTTCTTC. Translated: CASSALAGGWGEQFF. The rearrangement links TRBV7-9 to TRBJ2-1, with 10 positions matching TRBD2. CDR1 is SEHNR and CDR2 is FQNEAQ in the germline V gene (reference sequence). The CDR3 contains 15 residues. Trimming took 5 bases from V and 9 from J; bases not matched to a gene: 10.

This clonotype was observed a few times. The chain employs TRBV4-3 and TRBJ1-1, with D unresolved. This CDR3 spans 16 amino acids. The V and J ends lost 0 bases and 0 bases respectively, with 11 bases between them. Germline CDR1 LGHNA, CDR2 YSLEER. The CDR3 sequence is CASSQEVGSMNTEAFF. The CDR3 bases are TGCGCCAGCAGCCAAGAGGTGGGCAGCATGAACACTGAAGCTTTCTTT.

This clonotype was detected only a few times. The chain links TRBV9 to TRBJ2-7; D may be TRBD1 (6 bases). The CDR3 runs to 14 residues. Germline CDR1 is SGDLS and CDR2 is YYNGEE. Trimming took 3 bases from V and 2 from J, leaving 12 bases between them. The CDR3 is CASSATGSAYEQYF. CDR3 sequence (DNA): TGTGCCAGCAGCGCCACAGGGTCCGCCTACGAGCAGTACTTC. Looking up the rest from reference TRBV9 and TRBJ2-7 gives the full variable domain: DSGVTQTPKHLITATGQRVTLRCSPRSGDLSVYWYQQSLDQGLQFLIQYYNGEERAKGNILERFSAQQFPDLHSELNLSSLELGDSALYFCASSATGSAYEQYFGPGTRLTVT.

This clonotype has only a few counts. Since a much larger clone is just one base distant, this may be a read error. CDR3: CASSLTGVYEQYF. The CDR3, as DNA: TGCGCCAGCAGCCTGACAGGGGTCTACGAGCAGTACTTC. The genes are TRBV5-1 and TRBJ2-7, with TRBD1 matching 8 bases. The length of the CDR3 is 13 residues. Germline V gene lookup returns CDR1 SGHRS and CDR2 YFSETQ. V gave up 4 bases and J gave up 3 bases; unmatched junction bases: 3.

The chain couples TRBV15 to TRBJ2-1; no clear D gene. The CDR3 has 15 residues. V lost 1 base, J lost 0 bases, and 7 bases lay in between. Germline CDR1 is LNHNV and CDR2 is YYDKDF (reference sequence). CDR3 sequence: CATSRVKSSYNEQFF. The CDR3, as DNA: TGTGCCACCAGCAGAGTAAAGAGCTCCTACAATGAGCAGTTCTTC.

In this sample, this clonotype turned up many times. The V and J genes are TRBV7-9 and TRBJ2-3; D gene uncertain. Germline-derived CDR1 and CDR2 are SEHNR and FQNEAQ (reference sequence). This CDR3 has 12 amino acids. V lost 5 bases and J 3 bases, leaving 6 bases between the germline ends. In DNA, the CDR3 is TGTGCCAGCAGCCTCGGTACAGATACGCAGTATTTT. Translated: CASSLGTDTQYF.

This clonotype was observed many times. The J gene is TRBJ2-7, the V gene TRBV7-8; either TRBD1 or TRBD2 may supply D (5 bases each). Looked up from germline, CDR1 is SGHVS and CDR2 is FQNEAQ. Trimming took 2 bases from V and 2 from J, leaving 7 bases between them. The CDR3 spans 13 residues. This CDR3 is CASSLPGPYEQYF. DNA of the CDR3: TGTGCCAGCAGCTTACCGGGGCCCTACGAGCAGTACTTC.

This clonotype was detected a few times. The chain uses TRBV7-3 and TRBJ1-2; D is possibly TRBD1 (6 bases). The CDR3 has 16 residues. CDR1 is SGHTA and CDR2 is FQGTGA in the germline V gene. The V and J ends lost 5 bases and 5 bases respectively, with 21 bases between them. CDR3 in amino acids: CASSVYRAPGGYGYTF. CDR3 nucleotide sequence: TGTGCCAGCAGCGTCTACAGGGCCCCCGGGGGGTATGGCTACACCTTC.